This T cell receptor (beta chain) is from a study of CD8 T cells in ankylosing spondylitis. TCRdb recomputed calls from the 5' RACE reads with MiXCR, one row per CDR3 protein. This sample has fewer than 250,000 distinct CDR3 sequences; about 11% occur once, and the top ten carry approximately 20%. This clonotype was found many times. The CDR3 is 18 amino acids. With 1 base clipped from V and 5 bases from J, the junction kept 12 bases outside the gene matches. Germline loops: CDR1 LNHNV, CDR2 YYDKDF (reference sequence). The specimen sequenced was blood, either unsorted or a sorted T cell fraction (not recorded which). The rearrangement uses TRBV15 and TRBJ2-7; 12 nucleotides agree with TRBD1. The receptor's source is a male donor with ankylosing spondylitis or in good health (not recorded which). Written as DNA, the CDR3 is TGTGCCACCAGCAGAGGCTGGTATGGGGGACAGGGGGCAAACGAGCAGTACTTC. Translation: CATSRGWYGGQGANEQYF.